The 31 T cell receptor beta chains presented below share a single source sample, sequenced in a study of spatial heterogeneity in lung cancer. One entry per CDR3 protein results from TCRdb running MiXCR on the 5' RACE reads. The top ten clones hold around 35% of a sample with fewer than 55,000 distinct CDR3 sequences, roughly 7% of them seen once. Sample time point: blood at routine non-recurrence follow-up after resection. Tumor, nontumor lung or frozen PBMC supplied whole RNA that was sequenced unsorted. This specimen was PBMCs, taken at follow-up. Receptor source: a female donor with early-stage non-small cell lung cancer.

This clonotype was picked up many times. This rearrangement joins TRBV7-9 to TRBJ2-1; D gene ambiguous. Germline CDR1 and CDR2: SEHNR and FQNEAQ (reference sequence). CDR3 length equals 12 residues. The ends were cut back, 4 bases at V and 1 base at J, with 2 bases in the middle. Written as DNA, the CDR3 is TGTGCCAGCAGCTATTCCTACAATGAGCAGTTCTTC. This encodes CASSYSYNEQFF.

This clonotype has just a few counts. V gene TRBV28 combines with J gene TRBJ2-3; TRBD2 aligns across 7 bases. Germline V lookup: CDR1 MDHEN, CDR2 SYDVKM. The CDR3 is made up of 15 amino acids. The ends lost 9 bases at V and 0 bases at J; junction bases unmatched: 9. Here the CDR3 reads CASRGGAPSTDTQYF. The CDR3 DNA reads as TGTGCCAGTAGGGGAGGGGCCCCTAGCACAGATACGCAGTATTTT. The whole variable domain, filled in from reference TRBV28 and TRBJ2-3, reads DVKVTQSSRYLVKRTGEKVFLECVQDMDHENMFWYRQDPGLGLRLIYFSYDVKMKEKGDIPEGYSVSREKKERFSLILESASTNQTSMYLCASRGGAPSTDTQYFGPGTRLTVL.

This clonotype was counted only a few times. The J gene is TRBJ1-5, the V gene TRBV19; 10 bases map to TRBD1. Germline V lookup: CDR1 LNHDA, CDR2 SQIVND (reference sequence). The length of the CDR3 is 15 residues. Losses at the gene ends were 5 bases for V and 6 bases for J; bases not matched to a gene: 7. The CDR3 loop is CASSSAGTGAQPQHF. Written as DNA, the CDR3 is TGTGCCAGTAGTTCAGCCGGGACAGGGGCTCAGCCCCAGCATTTT.

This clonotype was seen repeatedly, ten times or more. CDR3 loop: CASGLSTDTQYF. CDR3 coding DNA: TGTGCCAGCGGGTTAAGCACAGATACGCAGTATTTT. This chain joins TRBV11-2 and TRBJ2-3, with D unresolved. The CDR3 is 12 amino acids. Trimming shortened V by 8 bases and J by 0 bases, and 6 bases separated the two germline ends. CDR1 and CDR2 from the germline V gene are SGHAT and FQNNGV.

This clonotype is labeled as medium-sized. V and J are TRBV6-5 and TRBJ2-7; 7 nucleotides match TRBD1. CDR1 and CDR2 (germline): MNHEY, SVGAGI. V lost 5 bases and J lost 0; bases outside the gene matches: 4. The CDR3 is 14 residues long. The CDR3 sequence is CASSTSGGSYEQYF. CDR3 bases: TGTGCCAGCAGTACCTCAGGGGGCTCCTACGAGCAGTACTTC.

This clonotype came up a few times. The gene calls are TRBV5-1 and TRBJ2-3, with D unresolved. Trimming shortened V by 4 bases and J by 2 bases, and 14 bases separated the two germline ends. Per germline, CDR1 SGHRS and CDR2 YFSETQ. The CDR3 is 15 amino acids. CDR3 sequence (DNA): TGCGCCAGCAGCCGTGACGGAACCGTCACAGATACGCAGTATTTT. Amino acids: CASSRDGTVTDTQYF.

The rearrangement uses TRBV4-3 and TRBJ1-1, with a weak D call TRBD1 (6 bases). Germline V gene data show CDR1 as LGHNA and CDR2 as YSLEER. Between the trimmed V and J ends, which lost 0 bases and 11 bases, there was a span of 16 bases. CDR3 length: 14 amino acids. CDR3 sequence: CASSQDEGGAGAFF. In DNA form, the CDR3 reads TGCGCCAGCAGCCAAGATGAAGGGGGGGCAGGGGCTTTCTTT.

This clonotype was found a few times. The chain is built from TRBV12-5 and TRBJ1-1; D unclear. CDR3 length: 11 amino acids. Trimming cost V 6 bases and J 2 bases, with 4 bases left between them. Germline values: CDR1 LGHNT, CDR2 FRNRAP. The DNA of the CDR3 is TGTGCTAGTGGCCGTAACACTGAAGCTTTCTTT. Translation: CASGRNTEAFF.

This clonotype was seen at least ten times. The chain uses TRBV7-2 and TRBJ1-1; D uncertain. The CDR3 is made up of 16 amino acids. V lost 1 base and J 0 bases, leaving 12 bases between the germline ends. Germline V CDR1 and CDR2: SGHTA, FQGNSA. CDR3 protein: CASSLDRNLMNTEAFF. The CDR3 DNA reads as TGTGCCAGCAGCTTAGACAGAAACTTAATGAACACTGAAGCTTTCTTT.

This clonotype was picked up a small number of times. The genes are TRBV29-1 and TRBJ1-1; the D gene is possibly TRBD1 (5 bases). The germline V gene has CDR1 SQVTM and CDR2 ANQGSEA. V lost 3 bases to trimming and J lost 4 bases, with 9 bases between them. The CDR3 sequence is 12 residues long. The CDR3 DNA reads TGCAGCGTTGAGCAGGGCGGCACTGAAGCTTTCTTT. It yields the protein CSVEQGGTEAFF. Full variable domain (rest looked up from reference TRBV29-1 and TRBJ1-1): SAVISQKPSRDICQRGTSLTIQCQVDSQVTMMFWYRQQPGQSLTLIATANQGSEATYESGFVIDKFPISRPNLTFSTLTVSNMSPEDSSIYLCSVEQGGTEAFFGQGTRLTVV.

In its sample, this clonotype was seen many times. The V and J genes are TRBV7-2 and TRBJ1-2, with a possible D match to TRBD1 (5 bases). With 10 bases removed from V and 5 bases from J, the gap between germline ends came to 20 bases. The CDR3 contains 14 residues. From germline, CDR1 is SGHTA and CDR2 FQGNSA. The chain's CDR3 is CATEGQLGGYGYTF. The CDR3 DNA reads TGTGCCACGGAGGGGCAGTTGGGCGGGTATGGCTACACCTTC.

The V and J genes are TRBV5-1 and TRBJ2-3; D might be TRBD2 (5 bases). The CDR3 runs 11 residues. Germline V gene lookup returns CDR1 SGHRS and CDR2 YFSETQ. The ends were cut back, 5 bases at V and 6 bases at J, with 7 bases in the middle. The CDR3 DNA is TGCGCCAGCAGAGAGCGGGATACGCAGTATTTT. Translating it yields CASRERDTQYF.

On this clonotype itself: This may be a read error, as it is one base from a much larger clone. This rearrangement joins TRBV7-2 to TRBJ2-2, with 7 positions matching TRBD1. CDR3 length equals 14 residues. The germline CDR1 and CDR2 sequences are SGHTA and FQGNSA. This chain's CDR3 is CACSQPQGVGELFF. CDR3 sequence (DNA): TGTGCCTGCAGCCAACCTCAGGGGGTAGGGGAGCTGTTTTTT.

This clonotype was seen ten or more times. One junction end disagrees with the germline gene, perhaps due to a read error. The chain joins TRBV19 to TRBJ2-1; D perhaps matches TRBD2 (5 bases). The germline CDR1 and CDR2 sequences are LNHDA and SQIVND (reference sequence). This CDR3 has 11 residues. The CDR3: CASSLEGTWIF. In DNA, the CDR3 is TGTGCCAGTAGTTTAGAGGGTACCTGGATCTTC.

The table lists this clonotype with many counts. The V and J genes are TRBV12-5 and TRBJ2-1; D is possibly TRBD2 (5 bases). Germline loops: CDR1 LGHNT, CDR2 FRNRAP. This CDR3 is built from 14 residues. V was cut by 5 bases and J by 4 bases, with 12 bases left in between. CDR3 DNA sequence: TGTGCTAGTGGTCTGGGAGTTTTTTACAATGAGCAGTTCTTC. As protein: CASGLGVFYNEQFF.

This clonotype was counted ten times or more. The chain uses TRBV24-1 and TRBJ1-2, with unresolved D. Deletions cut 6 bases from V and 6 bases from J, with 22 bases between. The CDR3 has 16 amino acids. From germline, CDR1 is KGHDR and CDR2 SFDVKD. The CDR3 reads CATSFDTKLGLNGYTF. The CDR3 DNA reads TGTGCCACCAGTTTCGATACCAAACTTGGTCTGAATGGCTACACCTTC.

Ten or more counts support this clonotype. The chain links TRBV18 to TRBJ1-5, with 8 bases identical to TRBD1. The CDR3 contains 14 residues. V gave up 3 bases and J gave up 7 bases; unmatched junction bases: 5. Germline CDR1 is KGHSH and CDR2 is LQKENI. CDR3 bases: TGTGCCAGCTCACCCGGACAGGGCGAACAGCCCCAGCATTTT. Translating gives CASSPGQGEQPQHF.

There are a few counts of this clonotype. In DNA form, the CDR3 reads TGTGCCAGCAGCTCATCCTCTGGGACCCCCCTCCACTTT. Protein product: CASSSSSGTPLHF. The rearrangement joins TRBV7-2 to TRBJ1-6, with D possibly being TRBD1 (5 bases). The CDR3 spans 13 residues. The germline V gene encodes CDR1 SGHTA and CDR2 FQGNSA. V was trimmed by 4 bases and J by 13 bases, leaving 14 bases between them.

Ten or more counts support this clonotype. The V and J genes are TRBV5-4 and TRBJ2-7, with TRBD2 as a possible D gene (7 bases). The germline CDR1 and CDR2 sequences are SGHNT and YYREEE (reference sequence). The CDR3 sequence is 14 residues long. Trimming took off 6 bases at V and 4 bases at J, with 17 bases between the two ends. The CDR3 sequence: CASTPEGGGYEQYF. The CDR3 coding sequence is TGTGCCAGCACCCCGGAGGGAGGGGGATACGAGCAGTACTTC. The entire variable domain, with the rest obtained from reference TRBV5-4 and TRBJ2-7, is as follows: ETGVTQSPTHLIKTRGQQVTLRCSSQSGHNTVSWYQQALGQGPQFIFQYYREEENGRGNFPPRFSGLQFPNYSSELNVNALELDDSALYLCASTPEGGGYEQYFGPGTRLTVT.

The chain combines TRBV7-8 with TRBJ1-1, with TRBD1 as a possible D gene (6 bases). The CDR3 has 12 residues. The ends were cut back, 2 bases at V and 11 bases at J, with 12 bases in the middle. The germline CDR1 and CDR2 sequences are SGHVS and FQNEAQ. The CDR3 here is CASSLHLGGAFF. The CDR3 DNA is TGTGCCAGCAGCTTACATTTAGGGGGGGCTTTCTTT.

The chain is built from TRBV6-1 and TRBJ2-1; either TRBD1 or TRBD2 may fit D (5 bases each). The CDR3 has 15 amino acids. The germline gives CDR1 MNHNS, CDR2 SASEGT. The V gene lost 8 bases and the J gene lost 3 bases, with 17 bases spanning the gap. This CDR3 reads CASQGPGPYYNEQFF. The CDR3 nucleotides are TGTGCCAGCCAGGGTCCGGGACCTTACTACAATGAGCAGTTCTTC.

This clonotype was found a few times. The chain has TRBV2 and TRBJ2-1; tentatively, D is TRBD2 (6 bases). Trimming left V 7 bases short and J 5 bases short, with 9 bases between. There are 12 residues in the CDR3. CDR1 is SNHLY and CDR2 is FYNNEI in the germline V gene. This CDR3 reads CASKEGHNEQFF. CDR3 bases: TGTGCCAGCAAGGAGGGACACAATGAGCAGTTCTTC.

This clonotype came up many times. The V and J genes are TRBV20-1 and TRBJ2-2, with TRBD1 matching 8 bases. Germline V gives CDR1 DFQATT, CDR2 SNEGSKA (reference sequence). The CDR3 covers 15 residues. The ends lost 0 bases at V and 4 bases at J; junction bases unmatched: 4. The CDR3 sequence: CSARENTGGTGELFF. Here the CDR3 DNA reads TGCAGTGCTAGAGAAAACACAGGGGGCACCGGGGAGCTGTTTTTT.

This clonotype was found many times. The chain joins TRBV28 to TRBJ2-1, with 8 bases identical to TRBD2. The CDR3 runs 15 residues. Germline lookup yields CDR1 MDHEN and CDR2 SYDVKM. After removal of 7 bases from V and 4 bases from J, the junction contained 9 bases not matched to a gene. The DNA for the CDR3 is TGTGCCAGCACCCCGGGACTAGGTGGATACAATGAGCAGTTCTTC. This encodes CASTPGLGGYNEQFF.

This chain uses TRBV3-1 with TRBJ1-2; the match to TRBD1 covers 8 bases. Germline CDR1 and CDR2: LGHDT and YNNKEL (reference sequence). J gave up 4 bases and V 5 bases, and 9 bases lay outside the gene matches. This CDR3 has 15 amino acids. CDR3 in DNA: TGTGCCAGCAGCACCTTCGGACAGGGAGGCTATGGCTACACCTTC. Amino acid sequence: CASSTFGQGGYGYTF.

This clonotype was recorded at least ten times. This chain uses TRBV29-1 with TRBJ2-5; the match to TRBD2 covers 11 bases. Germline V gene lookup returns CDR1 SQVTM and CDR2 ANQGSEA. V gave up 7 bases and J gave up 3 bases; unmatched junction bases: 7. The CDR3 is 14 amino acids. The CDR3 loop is CSGSGTSGKETQYF. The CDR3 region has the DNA TGCAGCGGATCCGGGACTAGCGGAAAAGAGACCCAGTACTTC.

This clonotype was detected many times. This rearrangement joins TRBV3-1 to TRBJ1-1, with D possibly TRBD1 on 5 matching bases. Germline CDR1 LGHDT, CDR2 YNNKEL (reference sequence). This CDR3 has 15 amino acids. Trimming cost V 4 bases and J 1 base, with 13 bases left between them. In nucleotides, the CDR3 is TGTGCCAGCAGCCCCAACTTTGGGGGGAACACTGAAGCTTTCTTT. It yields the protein CASSPNFGGNTEAFF.

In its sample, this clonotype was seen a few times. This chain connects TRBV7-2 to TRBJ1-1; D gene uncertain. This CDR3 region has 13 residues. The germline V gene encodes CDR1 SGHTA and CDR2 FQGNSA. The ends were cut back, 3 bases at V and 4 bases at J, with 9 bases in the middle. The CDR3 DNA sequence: TGTGCCAGCAGCTTCCAGGCGAGCACTGAAGCTTTCTTT. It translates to CASSFQASTEAFF.

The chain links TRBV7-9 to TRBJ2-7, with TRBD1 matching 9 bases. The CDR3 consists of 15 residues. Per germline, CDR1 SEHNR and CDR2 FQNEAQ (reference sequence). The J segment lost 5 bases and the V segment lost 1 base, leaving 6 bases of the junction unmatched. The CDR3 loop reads CASSLGRTGEDEQYF. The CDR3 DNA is TGTGCCAGCAGCTTAGGTAGGACAGGGGAAGACGAGCAGTACTTC.

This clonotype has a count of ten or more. The CDR3 DNA sequence: TGCAGTGCTAGTAATAGGGGGCAGTCTGGGGCCAACGTCCTGACTTTC. This encodes CSASNRGQSGANVLTF. The rearrangement uses TRBV20-1 and TRBJ2-6; the match to TRBD1 covers 7 bases. Germline V gene lookup returns CDR1 DFQATT and CDR2 SNEGSKA (reference sequence). Losses at the gene ends were 3 bases for V and 1 base for J; bases not matched to a gene: 6. This CDR3 is 16 amino acids long.

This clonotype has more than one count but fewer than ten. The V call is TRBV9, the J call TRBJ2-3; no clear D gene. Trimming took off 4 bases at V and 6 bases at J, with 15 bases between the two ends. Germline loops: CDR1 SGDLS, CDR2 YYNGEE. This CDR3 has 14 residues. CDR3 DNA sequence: TGTGCCAGCAGCTTCACTCTGTTCGGCGATACGCAGTATTTT. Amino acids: CASSFTLFGDTQYF.